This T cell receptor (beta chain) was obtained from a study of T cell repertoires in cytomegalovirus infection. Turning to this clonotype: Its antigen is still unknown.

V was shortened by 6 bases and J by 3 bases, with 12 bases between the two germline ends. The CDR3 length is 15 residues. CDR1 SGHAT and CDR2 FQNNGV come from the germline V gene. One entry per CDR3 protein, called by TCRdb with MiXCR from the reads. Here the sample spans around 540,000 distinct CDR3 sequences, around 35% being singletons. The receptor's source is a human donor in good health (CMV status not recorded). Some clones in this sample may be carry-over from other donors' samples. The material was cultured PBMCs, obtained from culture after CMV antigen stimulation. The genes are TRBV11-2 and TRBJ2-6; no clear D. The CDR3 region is CASRPIRSGANVLTF. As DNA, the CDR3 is TGTGCCAGCAGACCGATCCGGAGTGGGGCCAACGTCCTGACTTTC.